What follows are 20 T cell receptor beta chains derived from one specimen sequenced in a study of blood T cell repertoires in COVID-19 (dated by TCRdb to 2018 to 2020). The library was prepared using the immunoSEQ multiplex PCR assay. TCRdb limited this immuneACCESS table to in-frame rearrangements with V and J called. A share of clones is missing; checked studies link under half to unresolved V genes, and the rest is unexplained. In this sample the table shows 95,000 to 150,000 clones, 85% to 90% of which occur a single time. In total, the top ten clones hold 3.8% of the sample. Material for sequencing was peripheral blood. Every receptor here comes from a woman aged 60 to 75 with COVID-19, enrolled during active disease.

V and J are TRBV27 and TRBJ2-2; 10 bases are a match to TRBD1. The V and J ends lost 7 bases and 3 bases, in that order; junction bases with no gene match: 8. The CDR3 covers 16 residues. Looked up from germline, CDR1 is MNHEY and CDR2 is SMNVEV (reference sequence). CDR3 amino acids: CASKDRGSLDTGELFF. The CDR3 nucleotides are TGTGCCAGCAAGGACAGGGGGTCTTTGGACACCGGGGAGCTGTTTTTT.

This chain joins TRBV12-5 and TRBJ1-1; D remains unclear. Trimming removed 6 bases from V and 0 bases from J, with 11 bases in between. Germline V CDR1 and CDR2: LGHNT, FRNRAP. The CDR3 spans 14 residues. The CDR3 region has the DNA TGTGCTAGTGGCTGGTATGGGCTGAACACTGAAGCTTTCTTT. The encoded protein is CASGWYGLNTEAFF.

The chain combines TRBV7-2 with TRBJ2-7; 10 bases fit TRBD2. Germline CDR1 SGHTA, CDR2 FQGNSA. J gave up 6 bases and V 5 bases, and 7 bases lay outside the gene matches. The CDR3 covers 14 residues. CDR3 sequence (DNA): TGTGCCAGCAGCCGGACTAGCGGTTTCGGCGAGCAGTACTTC. As protein: CASSRTSGFGEQYF.

The J gene is TRBJ2-5, the V gene TRBV29-1; D is ambiguous. CDR1 is SQVTM, CDR2 ANQGSEA, per germline. CDR3 length equals 11 residues. V was pared by 7 bases and J by 3 bases, with 9 bases between. This CDR3 reads CSGGIKETQYF. In nucleotides, the CDR3 is TGCAGCGGGGGAATCAAAGAGACCCAGTACTTC.

This clone was counted between two and nine times. The chain recombines TRBV5-5 with TRBJ1-1; no firm D call. Trimming took 3 bases from V and 2 from J, leaving 17 bases between them. The CDR3 runs to 16 residues. The germline gives CDR1 SGHKS, CDR2 YYEKEE (reference sequence). CDR3 sequence: CASSYPAGGRNTEAFF. The CDR3, as DNA: TGTGCCAGCAGCTATCCGGCAGGCGGGCGAAACACTGAAGCTTTCTTT.

The CDR3 sequence: CASSQQGANGELFF. The CDR3 region has the DNA TGTGCCAGCAGCCAACAGGGGGCTAACGGGGAGCTGTTTTTT. The V call is TRBV11-2, the J call TRBJ2-2; 9 bases map to TRBD1. With V trimmed by 5 bases and J by 7 bases, 5 bases remained unmatched. There are 14 residues in the CDR3. Germline loops: CDR1 SGHAT, CDR2 FQNNGV.

The gene calls are TRBV27 and TRBJ2-7, with D perhaps TRBD1 (8 bases). V was pared by 6 bases and J by 3 bases, with 18 bases between. Germline values: CDR1 MNHEY, CDR2 SMNVEV (reference sequence). The CDR3 runs to 15 residues. The CDR3 region is CASSPPGGQDYEQYF. Here the CDR3 DNA reads TGTGCCAGCAGCCCTCCGGGGGGACAGGACTACGAGCAGTACTTC.

The CDR3 nucleotides read TGTGCCAGTAGTTCCAAACAGGGTAACTATGGCTACACCTTC. Amino acids: CASSSKQGNYGYTF. The gene calls are TRBV19 and TRBJ1-2; maybe TRBD1 (6 bases). The V end lost 5 bases, the J end lost 1 base, and 11 bases lay between the germline ends. The CDR3 is 14 residues long. Germline V gene sequence: CDR1 LNHDA, CDR2 SQIVND (reference sequence). Combining the CDR3 with reference TRBV19 and TRBJ1-2 gives the whole variable domain DGGITQSPKYLFRKEGQNVTLSCEQNLNHDAMYWYRQDPGQGLRLIYYSQIVNDFQKGDIAEGYSVSREKKESFPLTVTSAQKNPTAFYLCASSSKQGNYGYTFGSGTRLTVV.

The chain combines TRBV13 with TRBJ2-1; 8 positions agree with TRBD2. The germline V gene has CDR1 PRHDT and CDR2 FYEKMQ (reference sequence). This CDR3 is built from 15 residues. J lost 8 bases, V lost 7 bases, and 13 bases had no gene match. CDR3 sequence reads: CASTLPRGGQDEQFF. The CDR3 region has the DNA TGTGCCAGCACCCTACCCCGGGGGGGGCAGGATGAGCAGTTCTTC.

The chain employs TRBV27 and TRBJ2-7; TRBD1 aligns across 11 bases. Germline CDR1 MNHEY, CDR2 SMNVEV (reference sequence). The CDR3 sequence is 14 residues long. J gave up 3 bases and V 6 bases, and 4 bases lay outside the gene matches. The CDR3 DNA is TGTGCCAGCAGGACCGGGACAGGGGGCTACGAGCAGTACTTC. Residues: CASRTGTGGYEQYF.

The chain couples TRBV19 to TRBJ2-7; 12 bases are shared with TRBD1. The CDR3 has 13 residues. The J segment lost 5 bases and the V segment lost 5 bases, leaving 1 base of the junction unmatched. The V gene's germline CDR1 is LNHDA and CDR2 SQIVND (reference sequence). In nucleotides, the CDR3 is TGTGCCAGTAGTGGGACAGGGGGCAACGAGCAGTACTTC. Translating it yields CASSGTGGNEQYF.

The V call is TRBV7-2, the J call TRBJ1-1; D uncertain. The CDR3 is 14 residues long. CDR1 and CDR2 (germline): SGHTA, FQGNSA. The V and J ends lost 1 base and 1 base respectively, with 7 bases between them. CDR3 residues: CASSLGHQNTEAFF. The CDR3 nucleotides are TGTGCCAGCAGCTTAGGACACCAGAACACTGAAGCTTTCTTT.

This clone was seen a single time. The chain is built from TRBV19 and TRBJ2-3, with D maybe TRBD2 (5 bases). Germline values: CDR1 LNHDA, CDR2 SQIVND (reference sequence). CDR3 size: 15 residues. The ends were cut back, 5 bases at V and 1 base at J, with 13 bases in the middle. This CDR3 is CASSATGIRTDTQYF. The CDR3 DNA reads as TGTGCCAGTAGTGCGACGGGGATCCGCACAGATACGCAGTATTTT.

This chain joins TRBV7-3 and TRBJ2-7; 8 bases fit TRBD1. V trimming: 5 bases; J trimming: 3 bases; junction bases outside the gene matches: 9. This CDR3 spans 15 amino acids. Germline CDR1 reads SGHTA; CDR2 reads FQGTGA. The CDR3 spells CASSLEGTGLYEQYF. CDR3 nucleotide sequence: TGTGCCAGCAGCCTAGAAGGGACAGGTCTCTACGAGCAGTACTTC.

The chain is built from TRBV13 and TRBJ1-1, with 7 bases aligning to TRBD1. Per the germline V gene, CDR1 is PRHDT and CDR2 is FYEKMQ (reference sequence). The CDR3 runs 13 residues. V trimming: 1 base; J trimming: 12 bases; junction bases outside the gene matches: 8. The CDR3 sequence is CASSLAVRQGTFF. Written as DNA, the CDR3 is TGTGCCAGCAGCTTAGCGGTTAGACAGGGCACTTTCTTT.

The chain joins TRBV19 to TRBJ2-1; 12 positions agree with TRBD2. V lost 5 bases, J lost 3 bases, and 8 bases stayed unmatched. CDR1 is LNHDA and CDR2 is SQIVND in the germline V gene (reference sequence). CDR3 length equals 17 residues. CDR3 residues: CASSRSSGGVNYNEQFF. The CDR3 DNA is TGTGCCAGTAGTCGCTCTAGCGGGGGGGTAAACTACAATGAGCAGTTCTTC.

This clone has just one count. V is TRBV9 and J is TRBJ1-4; D possibly corresponds to TRBD1 (5 bases). Germline V lookup: CDR1 SGDLS, CDR2 YYNGEE. CDR3 length: 14 amino acids. V was shortened by 1 base and J by 6 bases, with 10 bases between the two germline ends. CDR3 bases: TGTGCCAGCAGCGTAAAAGGGGCAGATGAAAAACTGTTTTTT. The encoded protein is CASSVKGADEKLFF.

V gene TRBV29-1 combines with J gene TRBJ2-5; D is unresolved. The CDR3 covers 13 residues. V lost 1 base, J lost 5 bases, and 11 bases lay in between. CDR1 and CDR2 from the germline V gene are SQVTM and ANQGSEA. CDR3: CSVEVVAKETQYF. The CDR3 DNA reads TGCAGCGTTGAAGTTGTAGCTAAGGAGACCCAGTACTTC.

The rearrangement uses TRBV9 and TRBJ2-1, with 9 bases matching TRBD2. Trimming cost V 4 bases and J 3 bases; bases outside gene matches: 5. This CDR3 has 15 amino acids. Germline V lookup: CDR1 SGDLS, CDR2 YYNGEE. In DNA form, the CDR3 reads TGTGCCAGCAGCTCCAGCGGGGGGCACTACAATGAGCAGTTCTTC. It codes for CASSSSGGHYNEQFF. The full variable domain, rest sourced from reference TRBV9 and TRBJ2-1, is DSGVTQTPKHLITATGQRVTLRCSPRSGDLSVYWYQQSLDQGLQFLIQYYNGEERAKGNILERFSAQQFPDLHSELNLSSLELGDSALYFCASSSSGGHYNEQFFGPGTRLTVL.

The chain joins TRBV4-3 to TRBJ1-5; 7 bases fit TRBD1. With 0 bases clipped from V and 4 bases from J, the junction kept 6 bases outside the gene matches. The CDR3 is made up of 16 amino acids. Germline-derived CDR1 and CDR2 are LGHNA and YSLEER. The CDR3 loop is CASSQDSSRGNQPQHF. As DNA, the CDR3 is TGCGCCAGCAGCCAAGATAGTAGCAGGGGGAATCAGCCCCAGCATTTT.